This passage covers 15 T cell receptor beta chains from one sample sequenced in a study of vaccination and CD4 T cells after COVID-19. Treatment indicated: roughly ten-day PBMC culture with coronavirus spike peptide pools or control peptides (ViraFEST assay). An Oncomine TCR Beta short-read assay was used to sequence the DNA from cultured CD4+ T cells. TCRdb re-called the PCR reads through MiXCR, storing one row per CDR3 protein. Of over 12,000 distinct CDR3 sequences in the sample, more than 40% were seen once. These TCRs' antigens remain unknown. The sequencing sample was made of CD4+ T cells from blood, cultured in vitro. The origin of the receptors is a human donor who had recovered from COVID-19.

This clonotype came up a few times. V is TRBV2 and J is TRBJ1-6; 7 bases map to TRBD1. V lost 4 bases to trimming and J lost 5 bases; unmatched junction nucleotides: 11. CDR1 and CDR2 from the germline V gene are SNHLY and FYNNEI. This CDR3 is built from 17 residues. CDR3 coding DNA: TGTGCCAGCAGTGGGGGCAGGGGGGCCAGGAATAATTCACCCCTCCACTTT. It encodes CASSGGRGARNNSPLHF.

This clonotype occurred once. Because it lacks the conserved phenylalanine or tryptophan at the end, this CDR3 is likely a read error. V and J are TRBV27 and TRBJ1-6; the D gene is possibly TRBD1 (5 bases). Trimming removed 4 bases at V and 7 bases at J, with 8 bases between. The CDR3 sequence is 13 residues long. Looked up from germline, CDR1 is MNHEY and CDR2 is SMNVEV (reference sequence). The chain's CDR3 is CASSSRQNSPLHL. The DNA of the CDR3 is TGTGCCAGCAGTTCCCGACAGAATTCACCCCTCCACCTT.

The V and J genes are TRBV30 and TRBJ1-5; 9 nucleotides line up with TRBD1. After removal of 2 bases from V and 1 base from J, the junction contained 9 bases not matched to a gene. The CDR3 sequence is 17 residues long. Germline assignment: CDR1 GTSNPN and CDR2 SVGIG (reference sequence). CDR3 sequence (DNA): TGTGCCTGGAGTCCCGGGACAGGGTTAACAAGCAATCAGCCCCAGCATTTT. This sequence encodes CAWSPGTGLTSNQPQHF.

The chain carries TRBV27 and TRBJ2-1, with 7 bases aligning to TRBD1. This CDR3 is 12 amino acids long. Germline loops: CDR1 MNHEY, CDR2 SMNVEV (reference sequence). The ends lost 3 bases at V and 10 bases at J; junction bases unmatched: 3. The chain's CDR3 is CASSFGDREQFF. The CDR3 DNA is TGTGCCAGCAGTTTTGGGGACAGAGAGCAGTTCTTC.

The V call is TRBV11-2, the J call TRBJ2-3; no clear D gene. Per germline, CDR1 SGHAT and CDR2 FQNNGV. This CDR3 is 16 amino acids long. V lost 0 bases, J lost 0 bases, and 10 bases lay in between. CDR3 protein: CASSLDQRLSTDTQYF. The DNA of the CDR3 is TGTGCCAGCAGCTTAGATCAGCGCCTTAGCACAGATACGCAGTATTTT.

The J gene is TRBJ2-5, the V gene TRBV6-2 or TRBV6-3, with 11 bases fitting TRBD2. Germline values: CDR1 MNHEY, CDR2 SVGEGT. This CDR3 is 17 amino acids long. J was trimmed by 5 bases and V by 6 bases; bases with no gene match: 14. The CDR3 coding sequence is TGTGCCAGCAGACGGATACTAGCGGGAGCTAGGGGGGAGACCCAGTACTTC. It is translated as CASRRILAGARGETQYF.

This clonotype appeared a few times. J is TRBJ1-6 and V is TRBV20-1; TRBD1 is a possible D gene (6 bases). The V and J ends lost 0 bases and 5 bases respectively, with 11 bases between them. The CDR3 spans 15 residues. Germline CDR1 is DFQATT and CDR2 is SNEGSKA (reference sequence). The CDR3 bases are TGCAGTGCTAGAGATTCACAGGGTGATAATTCACCCCTCCACTTT. This sequence encodes CSARDSQGDNSPLHF.

The chain carries TRBV7-8 and TRBJ1-5; TRBD1 might be the D (6 bases). CDR3 length: 13 amino acids. CDR1 and CDR2 (germline): SGHVS, FQNEAQ. V was cut by 2 bases and J by 7 bases, with 9 bases left in between. Here the CDR3 reads CASSLRGGQPQHF. The CDR3 DNA follows: TGTGCCAGCAGCTTAAGAGGGGGGCAGCCCCAGCATTTT.

This chain uses TRBV5-6 with TRBJ1-2; D might be TRBD1 (5 bases). Germline V gene data show CDR1 as SGHDT and CDR2 as YYEEEE. This CDR3 has 13 amino acids. Trimming pared 0 bases from V and 8 bases from J, leaving 11 bases between. CDR3 residues: CASSLGLGEGYTF. The DNA for the CDR3 is TGTGCCAGCAGCTTGGGACTGGGGGAGGGCTACACCTTC.

V and J are TRBV7-2 and TRBJ1-2, with D uncertain. The germline V and J ends were trimmed by 5 bases and 7 bases, with 20 bases remaining between them. Germline V gene data show CDR1 as SGHTA and CDR2 as FQGNSA. This CDR3 is built from 15 residues. CDR3 amino acids: CASSRPDAQISGYTF. The CDR3, as DNA: TGTGCCAGCAGCCGTCCGGACGCTCAGATCTCTGGCTACACCTTC.

The rearrangement joins TRBV10-3 to TRBJ2-5; tentative D call: TRBD2 (5 bases). Germline loops: CDR1 ENHRY, CDR2 SYGVKD. V was trimmed by 4 bases and J by 5 bases, leaving 8 bases between them. The CDR3 covers 12 residues. CDR3 DNA: TGTGCCATCAGTGGAGGGATGGAGACCCAGTACTTC. Its protein product is CAISGGMETQYF.

The rearrangement joins TRBV6-1 to TRBJ1-1; D unresolved. Deletions cut 5 bases from V and 0 bases from J, with 7 bases between. The CDR3 consists of 13 residues. Germline values: CDR1 MNHNS, CDR2 SASEGT. CDR3 nucleotide sequence: TGTGCCAGCAGTCGGAGGTTGAACACTGAAGCTTTCTTT. Amino acid sequence: CASSRRLNTEAFF.

This clonotype appeared a few times. This chain connects TRBV12-5 to TRBJ1-2; D gene unclear. This CDR3 has 13 residues. Germline V gene lookup returns CDR1 LGHNT and CDR2 FRNRAP. Trimming shortened V by 5 bases and J by 4 bases, and 11 bases separated the two germline ends. CDR3: CASGLGSSYGYTF. The CDR3 nucleotides are TGTGCTAGTGGTCTGGGATCCTCCTATGGCTACACCTTC.

This rearrangement joins TRBV9 to TRBJ1-4, with TRBD1 identical over 9 bases. V lost 4 bases to trimming and J lost 7 bases; unmatched junction nucleotides: 8. CDR3 size: 15 residues. Germline CDR1 reads SGDLS; CDR2 reads YYNGEE. In DNA, the CDR3 is TGTGCCAGCAGCTCCCGGACAGGGGTGTTTGAAAAACTGTTTTTT. Amino acid sequence: CASSSRTGVFEKLFF.

The chain links TRBV7-2 to TRBJ2-3; 7 positions agree with TRBD1. The CDR3 has 14 residues. The ends lost 5 bases at V and 0 bases at J; junction bases unmatched: 2. Germline V gives CDR1 SGHTA, CDR2 FQGNSA. The CDR3 region has the DNA TGTGCCAGCAGCCCAGGGGGTAGCACAGATACGCAGTATTTT. It specifies CASSPGGSTDTQYF. The full variable domain, rest sourced from reference TRBV7-2 and TRBJ2-3, is GAGVSQSPSNKVTEKGKDVELRCDPISGHTALYWYRQSLGQGLEFLIYFQGNSAPDKSGLPSDRFSAERTGGSVSTLTIQRTQQEDSAVYLCASSPGGSTDTQYFGPGTRLTVL.